This T cell receptor (beta chain) was retrieved from a study of blood T cell repertoires in COVID-19. About the study: Sites across the United States, Italy and Spain contributed samples from acute and convalescent COVID-19. T cells, B-cell-depleted T cells, or PBMCs supplied cDNA or gDNA.

V shed 5 bases and J shed 3 bases, with 10 bases lying between them. Germline V gene lookup returns CDR1 MNHEY and CDR2 SMNVEV (reference sequence). The CDR3 runs to 13 residues. In the original workflow: Reference gene primer amplification gave nucleated cell count estimates. TCRdb keeps only in-frame clones here, not all; method: immunoSEQ multiplex PCR. That table is the source of V, J and clone size, and D and trimming were worked out from the DNA. The table lists about 270,000 clones, roughly 86% of them singletons. The chain couples TRBV27 to TRBJ2-5, with a weak D call TRBD2 (5 bases). The sequencing sample was made of peripheral blood. The TCR was taken from a man aged 35 to 55 with active or convalescent COVID-19. The CDR3 DNA reads TGTGCCAGCAGTACGGGGATGGAAGAGACCCAGTACTTC. Translating gives CASSTGMEETQYF.